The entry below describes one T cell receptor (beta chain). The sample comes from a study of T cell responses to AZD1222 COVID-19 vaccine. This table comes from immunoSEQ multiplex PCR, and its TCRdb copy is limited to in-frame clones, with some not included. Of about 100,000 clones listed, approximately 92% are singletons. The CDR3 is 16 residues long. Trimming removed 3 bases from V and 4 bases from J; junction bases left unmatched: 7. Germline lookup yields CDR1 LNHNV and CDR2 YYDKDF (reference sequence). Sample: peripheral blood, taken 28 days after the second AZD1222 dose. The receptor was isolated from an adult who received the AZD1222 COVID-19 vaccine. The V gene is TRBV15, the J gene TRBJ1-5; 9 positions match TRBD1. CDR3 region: CATSSEDRGLNQPQHF. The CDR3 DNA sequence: TGTGCCACCAGCAGCGAGGACAGGGGCTTAAATCAGCCCCAGCATTTT.